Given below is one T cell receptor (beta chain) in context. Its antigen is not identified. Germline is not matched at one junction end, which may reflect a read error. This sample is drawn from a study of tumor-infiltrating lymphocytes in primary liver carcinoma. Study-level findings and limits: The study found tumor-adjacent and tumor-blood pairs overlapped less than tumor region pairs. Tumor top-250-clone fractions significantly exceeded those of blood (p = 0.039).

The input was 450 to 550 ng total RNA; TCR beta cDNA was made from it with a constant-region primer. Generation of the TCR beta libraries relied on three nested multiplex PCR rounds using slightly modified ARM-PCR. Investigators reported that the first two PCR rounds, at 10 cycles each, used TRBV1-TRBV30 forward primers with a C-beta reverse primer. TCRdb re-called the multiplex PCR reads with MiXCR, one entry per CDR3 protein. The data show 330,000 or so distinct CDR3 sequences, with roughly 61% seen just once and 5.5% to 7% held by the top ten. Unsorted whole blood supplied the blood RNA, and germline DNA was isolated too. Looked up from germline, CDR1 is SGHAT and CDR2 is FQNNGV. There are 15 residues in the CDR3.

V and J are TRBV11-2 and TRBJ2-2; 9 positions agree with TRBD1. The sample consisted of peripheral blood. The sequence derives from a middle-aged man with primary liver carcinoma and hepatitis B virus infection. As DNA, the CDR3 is TGTGCCAACAGCTTACAGGGGGCGGACACTGGGGAGCTGTTTTTT. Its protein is CANSLQGADTGELFF.